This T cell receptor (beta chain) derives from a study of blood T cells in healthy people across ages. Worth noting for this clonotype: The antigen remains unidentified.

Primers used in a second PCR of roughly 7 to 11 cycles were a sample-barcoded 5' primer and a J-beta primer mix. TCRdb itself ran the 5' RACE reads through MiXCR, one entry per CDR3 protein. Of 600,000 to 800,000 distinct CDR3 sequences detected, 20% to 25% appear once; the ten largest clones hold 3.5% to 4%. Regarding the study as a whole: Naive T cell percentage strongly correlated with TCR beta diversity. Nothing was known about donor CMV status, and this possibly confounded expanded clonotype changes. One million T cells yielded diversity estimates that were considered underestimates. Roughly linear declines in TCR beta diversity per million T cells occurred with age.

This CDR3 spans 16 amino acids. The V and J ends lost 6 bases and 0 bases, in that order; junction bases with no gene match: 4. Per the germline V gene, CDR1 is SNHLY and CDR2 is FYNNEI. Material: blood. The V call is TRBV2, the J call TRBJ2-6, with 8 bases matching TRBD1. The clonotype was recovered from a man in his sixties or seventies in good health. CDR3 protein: CASRQDRVSGANVLTF. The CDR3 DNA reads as TGTGCCAGCAGACAGGACAGGGTCTCTGGGGCCAACGTCCTGACTTTC. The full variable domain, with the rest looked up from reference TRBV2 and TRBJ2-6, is EPEVTQTPSHQVTQMGQEVILRCVPISNHLYFYWYRQILGQKVEFLVSFYNNEISEKSEIFDDQFSVERPDGSNFTLKIRSTKLEDSAMYFCASRQDRVSGANVLTFGAGSRLTVL.